What follows are 21 T cell receptor beta chains derived from one specimen sequenced in a study of blood T cell repertoires in COVID-19. This table comes from immunoSEQ multiplex PCR, and its TCRdb copy is limited to in-frame clones, with some not included. The table lists some 190,000 clones, approximately 80% of them singletons. The specimen sequenced was peripheral blood. The source is a woman of 80 years or more with COVID-19, enrolled during active disease.

The V call is TRBV21-1, the J call TRBJ2-3; no DNA check was done on the table's D call, TRBD2. TRBV21-1 is noted as a pseudogene. The length of the CDR3 is 16 residues. In DNA form, the CDR3 reads TGTGCCAGCAGCAAAGGGGCAGCTCGGGGGACAGATACGCAGTATTTT. It is translated as CASSKGAARGTDTQYF.

V gene TRBV18 combines with J gene TRBJ2-7; D is possibly TRBD1 (5 bases). In germline, CDR1 is KGHSH, CDR2 LQKENI. Trimming shortened V by 3 bases and J by 6 bases, and 15 bases separated the two germline ends. The CDR3 extends over 14 amino acids. In DNA form, the CDR3 reads TGTGCCAGCTCACCCACAGACAGAGAGGCCGAGCAGTACTTC. Translation: CASSPTDREAEQYF. The full variable domain, with the rest looked up from reference TRBV18 and TRBJ2-7, is NAGVMQNPRHLVRRRGQEARLRCSPMKGHSHVYWYRQLPEEGLKFMVYLQKENIIDESGMPKERFSAEFPKEGPSILRIQQVVRGDSAAYFCASSPTDREAEQYFGPGTRLTVT.

CDR3 nucleotides: TGCGCCAGCAGCCGACTAGCGGGAGCCTATAACGAGCAGTACTTC. This codes for CASSRLAGAYNEQYF. This rearrangement joins TRBV5-1 to TRBJ2-7; 12 nucleotides line up with TRBD2. From germline, CDR1 is SGHRS and CDR2 YFSETQ. The J segment lost 5 bases and the V segment lost 4 bases, leaving 7 bases of the junction unmatched. The CDR3 sequence is 15 residues long.

The chain links TRBV18 to TRBJ1-2; no clear D. Trimming cost V 0 bases and J 3 bases, with 11 bases left between them. Germline CDR1 and CDR2: KGHSH and LQKENI. The CDR3 runs 15 residues. The CDR3 sequence is CASSPPRGRHYGYTF. The CDR3 region has the DNA TGTGCCAGCTCACCACCACGAGGGCGCCACTATGGCTACACCTTC.

The chain recombines TRBV5-6 with TRBJ1-3; a possible D gene is TRBD1 (5 bases). The CDR3 spans 15 residues. Trimming removed 3 bases from V and 4 bases from J, with 14 bases in between. Germline CDR1 SGHDT, CDR2 YYEEEE. Here the CDR3 reads CASSSTDTKGNTIYF. For the CDR3, the DNA is TGTGCCAGCAGCTCGACGGACACTAAGGGAAACACCATATATTTT. The full variable domain, completed using reference TRBV5-6 and TRBJ1-3, is DAGVTQSPTHLIKTRGQQVTLRCSPKSGHDTVSWYQQALGQGPQFIFQYYEEEERQRGNFPDRFSGHQFPNYSSELNVNALLLGDSALYLCASSSTDTKGNTIYFGEGSWLTVV.

The gene calls are TRBV4-1 and TRBJ2-5; 10 nucleotides agree with TRBD2. The CDR3 is made up of 14 amino acids. CDR1 MGHRA and CDR2 YSYEKL come from the germline V gene. The V gene end was trimmed by 3 bases and the J gene end by 3 bases; junction bases not matched to a gene: 1. DNA for the CDR3: TGCGCCAGCAGCCATGGGACTAGCGAAGAGACCCAGTACTTC. It translates to CASSHGTSEETQYF.

The chain links TRBV7-9 to TRBJ1-4; TRBD1 matches at 8 bases. CDR1 and CDR2 (germline): SEHNR, FQNEAQ (reference sequence). After removal of 3 bases from V and 8 bases from J, the junction contained 5 bases not matched to a gene. This CDR3 has 14 amino acids. Here the CDR3 reads CASSFGTGGEKLFF. Here the CDR3 DNA reads TGTGCCAGCAGCTTCGGGACAGGAGGGGAAAAACTGTTTTTT.

The chain links TRBV10-2 to TRBJ2-3; no reliable D call. Germline assignment: CDR1 WSHSY and CDR2 SAAADI. CDR3 length: 11 amino acids. Trimming stripped 5 bases from V and 2 bases from J, with 2 bases between. The CDR3 region has the DNA TGCGCCAGCAGTTACACAGATACGCAGTATTTT. This sequence encodes CASSYTDTQYF.

The chain is built from TRBV5-1 and TRBJ1-3, with D possibly being TRBD1 (5 bases). Germline loops: CDR1 SGHRS, CDR2 YFSETQ. Trimming stripped 8 bases from V and 8 bases from J, with 23 bases between. The CDR3 sequence is 15 residues long. Here the CDR3 DNA reads TGCGCCAGTAAGAGCATGCAGGGCTCCGCGGACACCATATATTTT. This encodes CASKSMQGSADTIYF.

This chain uses TRBV9 with TRBJ2-1; 10 bases fit TRBD2. CDR3 length: 15 amino acids. The germline V gene has CDR1 SGDLS and CDR2 YYNGEE. Unmatched junction bases numbered 9, after V lost 4 bases and J lost 8 bases. CDR3 in DNA: TGTGCCAGCAGCACACCTAGCGGGAGCGCCTATGAGCAGTTCTTC. Protein sequence: CASSTPSGSAYEQFF.

As for this clone: The sample carries other DNA sequences with the same CDR3. The chain recombines TRBV18 with TRBJ2-1; D not resolved. V was clipped by 0 bases and J by 0 bases, with 6 bases between them. Per the germline V gene, CDR1 is KGHSH and CDR2 is LQKENI. The CDR3 covers 15 residues. CDR3 region: CASSPPSSSYNEQFF. As DNA, the CDR3 is TGTGCCAGCTCACCACCGAGTAGCTCCTACAATGAGCAGTTCTTC.

The chain employs TRBV4-1 and TRBJ2-1; a possible D gene is TRBD1 (6 bases). Looked up from germline, CDR1 is MGHRA and CDR2 is YSYEKL. The CDR3 covers 17 residues. V was cut by 3 bases and J by 2 bases, with 17 bases left in between. CDR3 nucleotide sequence: TGCGCCAGCAGCCATTTTACAGGGTTAATCACCTACAATGAGCAGTTCTTC. This codes for CASSHFTGLITYNEQFF.

The chain employs TRBV4-1 and TRBJ1-2, with TRBD1 as a possible D gene (5 bases). Per the germline V gene, CDR1 is MGHRA and CDR2 is YSYEKL. The CDR3 totals 15 residues. With 1 base removed from V and 5 bases from J, the gap between germline ends came to 14 bases. CDR3 nucleotide sequence: TGCGCCAGCAGCCAAGGGGGGGAGTTGGGGTATGGCTACACCTTC. It encodes CASSQGGELGYGYTF.

The chain joins TRBV2 to TRBJ1-2; D is ambiguous. Germline assignment: CDR1 SNHLY and CDR2 FYNNEI. V was trimmed by 4 bases and J by 0 bases, leaving 6 bases between them. CDR3 length: 13 residues. CDR3 nucleotide sequence: TGTGCCAGCAGTGTGTTAGCTAACTATGGCTACACCTTC. Translating it yields CASSVLANYGYTF. Filled out from reference TRBV2 and TRBJ1-2, the complete variable domain reads EPEVTQTPSHQVTQMGQEVILRCVPISNHLYFYWYRQILGQKVEFLVSFYNNEISEKSEIFDDQFSVERPDGSNFTLKIRSTKLEDSAMYFCASSVLANYGYTFGSGTRLTVV.

The chain carries TRBV18 and TRBJ1-5; TRBD1 agrees at 7 bases. CDR1 is KGHSH and CDR2 is LQKENI in the germline V gene. This CDR3 has 15 residues. V lost 4 bases, J lost 7 bases, and 10 bases stayed unmatched. The CDR3 bases are TGTGCCAGCTCACAGACGACAGGGTCGGGACAGCCCCAGCATTTT. Translated: CASSQTTGSGQPQHF.

This clone was observed a single time. The V call is TRBV19, the J call TRBJ1-5; 7 bases map to TRBD1. CDR1 is LNHDA, CDR2 SQIVND, per germline (reference sequence). CDR3 length: 16 amino acids. V shed 5 bases and J 4 bases; nucleotides not matched to a gene: 11. The CDR3 loop reads CASSPDQGEANQPQHF. CDR3 DNA: TGTGCCAGTAGTCCGGATCAGGGGGAGGCAAATCAGCCCCAGCATTTT.

With regard to this clone: One end of the junction does not line up with germline, which may come from a read error. The same CDR3 also results from other DNA sequences found in this sample. The chain uses TRBV7-2 and TRBJ2-1, with 12 bases identical to TRBD2. Germline V CDR1 and CDR2: SGHTA, FQGNSA. The CDR3 is made up of 17 amino acids. CDR3: CASSPGRTSGILSEQFF. In DNA, the CDR3 is TGTGCCAGCAGCCCCGGGAGGACTAGCGGGATACTCAGTGAGCAATTCTTC.

This chain uses TRBV2 with TRBJ2-5, with TRBD1 as a possible D gene (5 bases). The CDR3 has 13 amino acids. Trimming left V 6 bases short and J 9 bases short, with 17 bases between. From germline, CDR1 is SNHLY and CDR2 FYNNEI. For the CDR3, the DNA is TGTGCCAGCAGCCCAGACAGAACGGCGGCCCAGTACTTC. It yields the protein CASSPDRTAAQYF.

V is TRBV5-1 and J is TRBJ1-1; a weak D match, TRBD1 (5 bases). The V gene lost 0 bases and the J gene lost 3 bases, with 18 bases spanning the gap. The CDR3 spans 17 residues. Germline V gene lookup returns CDR1 SGHRS and CDR2 YFSETQ. The CDR3 coding sequence is TGCGCCAGCAGCTTGGCCGGTTCAGGGATCTTGGACACTGAAGCTTTCTTT. Protein product: CASSLAGSGILDTEAFF.

The rearrangement uses TRBV28 and TRBJ1-5; D possibly corresponds to TRBD1 (5 bases). Trimming took off 8 bases at V and 5 bases at J, with 13 bases between the two ends. Germline V gene lookup returns CDR1 MDHEN and CDR2 SYDVKM. This CDR3 spans 13 amino acids. The CDR3 coding sequence is TGTGCCAGCGAGAGACAGTTCGATCAGCCCCAGCATTTT. Its translation is CASERQFDQPQHF.

The chain links TRBV5-1 to TRBJ2-2; 7 nucleotides match TRBD2. The CDR3 is 13 residues long. Germline CDR1 is SGHRS and CDR2 is YFSETQ. Germline trimming cut 4 bases from V and 3 bases from J; bases unmatched to any gene: 0. The CDR3 nucleotides read TGCGCCAGCAGCCGGGGGGACACCGGGGAGCTGTTTTTT. Translation: CASSRGDTGELFF.